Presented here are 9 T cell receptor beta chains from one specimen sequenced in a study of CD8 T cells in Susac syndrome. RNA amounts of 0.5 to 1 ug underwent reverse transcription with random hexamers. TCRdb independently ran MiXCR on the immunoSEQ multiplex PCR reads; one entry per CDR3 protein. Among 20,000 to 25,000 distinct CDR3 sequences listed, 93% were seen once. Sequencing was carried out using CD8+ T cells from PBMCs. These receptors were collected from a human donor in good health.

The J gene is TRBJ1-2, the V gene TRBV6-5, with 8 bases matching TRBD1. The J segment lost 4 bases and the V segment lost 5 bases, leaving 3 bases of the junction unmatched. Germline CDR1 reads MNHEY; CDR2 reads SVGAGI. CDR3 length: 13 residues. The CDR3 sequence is CASSMGTGYGYTF. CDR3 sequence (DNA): TGTGCCAGCAGTATGGGGACAGGCTATGGCTACACCTTC.

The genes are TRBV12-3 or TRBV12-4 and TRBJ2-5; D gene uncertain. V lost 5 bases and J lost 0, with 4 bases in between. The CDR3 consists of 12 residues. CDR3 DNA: TGTGCCAGCAGTGGGGACCAAGAGACCCAGTACTTC. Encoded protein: CASSGDQETQYF.

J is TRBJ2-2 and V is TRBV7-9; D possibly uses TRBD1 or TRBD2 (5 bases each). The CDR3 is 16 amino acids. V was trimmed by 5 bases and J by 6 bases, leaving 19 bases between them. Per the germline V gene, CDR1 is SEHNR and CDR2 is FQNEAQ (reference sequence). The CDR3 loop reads CASSEARGAIAGELFF. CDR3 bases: TGTGCCAGCAGCGAGGCCAGAGGGGCGATCGCCGGGGAGCTGTTTTTT.

CDR3 residues: CASSRPGEGYTF. The CDR3, as DNA: TGTGCCAGCAGTCGACCGGGGGAAGGCTACACCTTC. The chain couples TRBV27 to TRBJ1-2; D might be TRBD1 (5 bases). CDR3 length equals 12 residues. The V end was cut by 5 bases, the J end by 8 bases, with 12 bases between. CDR1 and CDR2 from the germline V gene are MNHEY and SMNVEV (reference sequence).

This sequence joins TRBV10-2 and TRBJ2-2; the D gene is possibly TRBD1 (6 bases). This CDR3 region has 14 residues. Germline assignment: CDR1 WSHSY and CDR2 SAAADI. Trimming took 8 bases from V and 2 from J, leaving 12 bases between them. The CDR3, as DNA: TGCGCCAGCGTGGGGACACTCAACACCGGGGAGCTGTTTTTT. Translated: CASVGTLNTGELFF.

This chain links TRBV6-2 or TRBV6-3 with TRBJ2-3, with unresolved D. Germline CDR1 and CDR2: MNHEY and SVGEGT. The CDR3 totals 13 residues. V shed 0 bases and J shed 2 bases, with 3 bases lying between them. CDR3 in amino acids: CASSYSFTDTQYF. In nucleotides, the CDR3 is TGTGCCAGCAGTTACTCCTTCACAGATACGCAGTATTTT.

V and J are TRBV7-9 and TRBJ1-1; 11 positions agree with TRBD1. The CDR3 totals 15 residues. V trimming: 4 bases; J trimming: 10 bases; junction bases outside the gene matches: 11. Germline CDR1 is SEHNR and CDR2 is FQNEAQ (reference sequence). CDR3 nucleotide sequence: TGTGCCAGCAGCTCTGGACAGGGGGCAAGGATCCGAGCTTTCTTT. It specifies CASSSGQGARIRAFF.

CDR3 coding DNA: TGTGCCAGCAGCTTAGCTTACGGCTATGGCTACACCTTC. Its translation is CASSLAYGYGYTF. This chain connects TRBV7-2 to TRBJ1-2, with D unresolved. Germline assignment: CDR1 SGHTA and CDR2 FQGNSA. V gave up 0 bases and J gave up 4 bases, with 6 bases separating them. The CDR3 consists of 13 residues.

CDR3 residues: CSARQGVRSDTQYF. In nucleotides, the CDR3 is TGCAGTGCTAGACAGGGTGTGCGGTCAGATACGCAGTATTTT. This sequence joins TRBV20-1 and TRBJ2-3; TRBD1 might be the D (5 bases). Looked up from germline, CDR1 is DFQATT and CDR2 is SNEGSKA (reference sequence). This CDR3 has 14 residues. V lost 2 bases and J 4 bases, leaving 13 bases between the germline ends.